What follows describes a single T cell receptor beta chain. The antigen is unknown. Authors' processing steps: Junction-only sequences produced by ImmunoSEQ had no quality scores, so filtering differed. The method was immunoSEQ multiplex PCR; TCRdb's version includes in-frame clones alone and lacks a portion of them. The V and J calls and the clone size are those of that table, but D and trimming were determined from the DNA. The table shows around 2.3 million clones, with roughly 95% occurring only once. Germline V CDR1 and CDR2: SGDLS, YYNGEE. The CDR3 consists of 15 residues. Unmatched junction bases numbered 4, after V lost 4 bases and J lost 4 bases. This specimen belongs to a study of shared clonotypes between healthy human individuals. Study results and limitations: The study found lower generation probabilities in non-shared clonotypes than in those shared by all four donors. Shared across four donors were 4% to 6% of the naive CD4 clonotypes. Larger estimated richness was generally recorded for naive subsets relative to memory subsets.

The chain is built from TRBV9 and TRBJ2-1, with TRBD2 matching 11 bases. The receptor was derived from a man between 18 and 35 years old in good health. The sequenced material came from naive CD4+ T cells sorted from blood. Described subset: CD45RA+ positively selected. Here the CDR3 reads CASSRGLAVYNEQFF. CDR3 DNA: TGTGCCAGCAGCCGGGGACTAGCGGTATACAATGAGCAGTTCTTC.